A selection of T cell receptor beta chains follows, all from one sample in a study of beta chain features in type 1 diabetes. Clones were sequenced by immunoSEQ multiplex PCR, and TCRdb holds only the in-frame ones, with some missing. The sample contains hundreds of thousands of clones, approximately 16% of which appear only once. Sample: naive CD4+ T cells from blood. The receptor source for this set is a man between 18 and 29 years old with type 1 diabetes. Both conserved end residues are part of each CDR3. A D gene is named only where the DNA matches it firmly. Clone size appears in some rows only: once, few, many, or a class for an expanded clone.

clone_size j_call d_call v_call cdr3_aa cdr3_nt
few TRBJ2-7 TRBD2 TRBV6-6 CATSGLAGDYEQYF TGTGCCACTTCCGGACTAGCGGGGGACTACGAGCAGTACTTC
- TRBJ2-1 - TRBV4-2 CASSQRGPGTGHNEQFF TGTGCCAGCAGCCAAAGGGGGCCCGGGACTGGGCACAATGAGCAGTTCTTC
- TRBJ2-5 TRBD1 TRBV15 CATSISRQGPQETQYF TGTGCCACCAGCATCTCTCGACAGGGGCCTCAAGAGACCCAGTACTTC
few TRBJ2-7 - TRBV7-2 CASRSRDSVYEQYF TGTGCCAGCAGGAGCCGGGACTCCGTCTACGAGCAGTACTTC
once TRBJ1-5 - TRBV15 CATSSAARQPQHF TGTGCCACCAGCAGCGCGGCGCGCCAGCCCCAGCATTTT
few TRBJ1-1 - TRBV2 CAAQGFRAEAFF TGTGCCGCGCAGGGGTTTAGGGCTGAAGCTTTCTTT
few TRBJ2-5 TRBD1 TRBV7-9 CASSSSAGGSETQYF TGTGCCAGCAGCTCCTCCGCAGGGGGCTCGGAGACCCAGTACTTC
- TRBJ2-5 TRBD2 TRBV5-1 CASSLSGTSGGAETQYF TGCGCCAGCAGCTTGAGTGGGACTAGCGGAGGAGCAGAGACCCAGTACTTC
- TRBJ1-2 - TRBV28 CASSPGQNYGYTF TGTGCCAGCAGTCCCGGACAGAACTATGGCTACACCTTC
few TRBJ2-1 TRBD2 TRBV5-6 CASSWELAGGGYNEQFF TGTGCCAGCAGCTGGGAACTAGCGGGGGGCGGCTACAATGAGCAGTTCTTC
few TRBJ2-7 - TRBV29-1 CSVEDRGTGPYEQYF TGCAGCGTTGAAGATCGAGGTACAGGGCCCTACGAGCAGTACTTC
- TRBJ2-1 TRBD2 TRBV5-6 CASSLIAGRSNEQFF TGTGCCAGCAGCTTAATAGCGGGAAGAAGCAATGAGCAGTTCTTC
few TRBJ2-5 - TRBV5-1 CASSLNPGQETQYF TGCGCCAGCAGCTTGAATCCGGGACAAGAGACCCAGTACTTC
few TRBJ2-7 - TRBV28 CATPGRGDF TGTGCCACCCCAGGCAGGGGGGACTTC
- TRBJ1-3 TRBD1 TRBV4-2 CASSSRQGSGNTIYF TGTGCCAGCAGCTCACGACAGGGCTCTGGAAACACCATATATTTT
few TRBJ2-2 - TRBV5-6 CASSFLTGWVSGELFF TGTGCCAGCAGCTTTCTTACAGGGTGGGTCTCCGGGGAGCTGTTTTTT
- TRBJ2-3 - TRBV18 CASSLGTRADTQYF TGTGCCAGCTCCCTGGGGACACGGGCAGATACGCAGTATTTT
few TRBJ1-1 TRBD1 TRBV4-2 CASSQETAGGSWNTEAFF TGTGCCAGCAGCCAGGAGACCGCAGGGGGTAGTTGGAACACTGAAGCTTTCTTT
few TRBJ2-1 TRBD2 TRBV29-1 CSVGVLAVYNEQFF TGCAGCGTTGGGGTACTAGCGGTTTACAATGAGCAGTTCTTC
- TRBJ2-3 TRBD2 TRBV23-1 CASSQSSREYLRTQYF TGCGCCAGCAGTCAATCATCGCGGGAGTACCTCCGTACGCAGTATTTT
- TRBJ1-3 - TRBV29-1 CSVEDRAGHSGNTIYF TGCAGCGTTGAAGATCGAGCAGGCCACTCTGGAAACACCATATATTTT
- TRBJ2-3 - TRBV30 CAWSVRRFPLPPTSTDTQYF TGTGCCTGGAGTGTACGTCGCTTTCCATTACCCCCTACTAGCACAGATACGCAGTATTTT
- TRBJ2-7 TRBD1 TRBV27 CASDTPGQGPYEQYF TGTGCCAGCGATACCCCCGGACAGGGGCCCTACGAGCAGTACTTC
- TRBJ2-5 - TRBV7-2 CASSPYLVQYF TGTGCCAGCAGCCCCTACCTGGTCCAGTACTTC
- TRBJ2-1 TRBD2 TRBV30 CAWSVLRTSGAPNEQFF TGTGCCTGGAGTGTACTTCGGACTAGCGGGGCCCCCAATGAGCAGTTCTTC
few TRBJ2-5 - TRBV28 CASGSRQETQYF TGTGCCAGCGGTTCGAGACAAGAGACCCAGTACTTC
- TRBJ2-1 - TRBV11-2 CASSSRVSSNEQFF TGTGCCAGCAGCTCCCGTGTCTCCAGCAATGAGCAGTTCTTC
few TRBJ2-5 - TRBV30 CAWSGQGKTQYF TGTGCCTGGAGCGGGCAGGGGAAGACCCAGTACTTC
- TRBJ2-3 - TRBV2 CASTAGQDTQYF TGTGCCAGCACAGCGGGACAAGATACGCAGTATTTT
- TRBJ1-1 TRBD1 TRBV27 CASRLNRGGTEAFF TGTGCCAGCAGACTTAACAGGGGAGGCACTGAAGCTTTCTTT
- TRBJ2-3 TRBD1 TRBV30 CAWCRTGSSTDTQYF TGTGCCTGGTGTAGGACAGGTTCCTCCACAGATACGCAGTATTTT
- TRBJ1-5 - TRBV30 CAWSAAGANYQPQHF TGTGCCTGGAGTGCTGCGGGGGCCAACTATCAGCCCCAGCATTTT
few TRBJ2-6 TRBD1 TRBV27 CASWTGDRDGANVLTF TGTGCCAGCTGGACAGGGGATCGGGATGGGGCCAACGTCCTGACTTTC
few TRBJ2-1 - TRBV30 CAWRRTAYNEQFF TGTGCCTGGAGAAGGACAGCCTACAATGAGCAGTTCTTC
- TRBJ2-7 - TRBV11-2 CASSPRDKYAEQYF TGTGCCAGCAGCCCGAGGGACAAGTATGCCGAGCAGTACTTC
few TRBJ1-6 - TRBV27 CASSPMQGNNNSPLHF TGTGCCAGCAGTCCCATGCAGGGAAACAATAATTCACCCCTCCACTTT
- TRBJ2-6 - TRBV7-9 CASSLGQSGANVLTF TGTGCCAGCAGCTTAGGGCAATCTGGGGCCAACGTCCTGACTTTC
- TRBJ1-6 TRBD1 TRBV30 CAWSVRTGPNSPLHF TGTGCCTGGAGTGTACGGACAGGCCCTAATTCACCCCTCCACTTT
few TRBJ2-5 - TRBV5-1 CASSLAASGGETQYF TGCGCCAGCAGCTTGGCGGCTTCAGGCGGGGAGACCCAGTACTTC
- TRBJ2-3 TRBD2 TRBV7-9 CASSLGASGSAGTDTQYF TGTGCCAGCAGCTTAGGTGCTAGCGGGAGTGCTGGCACAGATACGCAGTATTTT
- TRBJ1-1 TRBD1 TRBV30 CAWQGDSYTEAFF TGTGCCTGGCAGGGGGATTCGTACACTGAAGCTTTCTTT
- TRBJ2-6 TRBD1 TRBV6-6 CASSHTGAGANVLTF TGTGCCAGCAGCCACACAGGGGCTGGGGCCAACGTCCTGACTTTC
few TRBJ2-7 TRBD1 TRBV7-9 CASASPGTGFIYEQYF TGTGCCAGCGCTTCCCCGGGGACAGGGTTTATATACGAGCAGTACTTC
- TRBJ2-4 - TRBV15 CATSRVGGGSAKNIQYF TGTGCCACCAGCAGAGTAGGTGGGGGCTCTGCCAAAAACATTCAGTACTTC
few TRBJ2-7 - TRBV28 CASSQWQGSYEQYF TGTGCCAGCTCTCAGTGGCAGGGAAGCTACGAGCAGTACTTC
- TRBJ1-6 - TRBV6-5 CASSYSRDSPLHF TGTGCCAGCAGTTATTCCAGGGATTCACCCCTCCACTTT
- TRBJ1-1 - TRBV7-8 CASSLGSTEAFF TGTGCCAGCAGCCTAGGGAGCACTGAAGCTTTCTTT
few TRBJ2-5 TRBD2 TRBV7-2 CASSRSSGEETQYF TGTGCCAGCAGCAGATCTAGCGGGGAAGAGACCCAGTACTTC
- TRBJ1-1 - TRBV9 CASSVGGRMNTEAFF TGTGCCAGCAGCGTAGGAGGGAGGATGAACACTGAAGCTTTCTTT
few TRBJ2-5 TRBD2 TRBV6-5 CASSYSGTISVETQYF TGTGCCAGCAGTTACTCAGGGACTATCTCGGTGGAGACCCAGTACTTC
once TRBJ2-7 - TRBV20-1 CSARRDYEQYF TGCAGTGCCCGCAGGGACTACGAGCAGTACTTC
- TRBJ1-1 - TRBV30 CAWSVRGAMNTEAFF TGTGCCTGGAGTGTCCGGGGGGCCATGAACACTGAAGCTTTCTTT
- TRBJ1-1 - TRBV30 CAWRRRTEAFF TGTGCCTGGAGGAGGCGAACTGAAGCTTTCTTT
- TRBJ1-6 TRBD1 TRBV7-2 CASSWGTGVNSPLHF TGTGCCAGCAGCTGGGGGACAGGGGTTAATTCACCCCTCCACTTT
- TRBJ2-1 - TRBV18 CASSPPSRGAYNEQFF TGTGCCAGCTCACCACCGTCCAGGGGAGCCTACAATGAGCAGTTCTTC